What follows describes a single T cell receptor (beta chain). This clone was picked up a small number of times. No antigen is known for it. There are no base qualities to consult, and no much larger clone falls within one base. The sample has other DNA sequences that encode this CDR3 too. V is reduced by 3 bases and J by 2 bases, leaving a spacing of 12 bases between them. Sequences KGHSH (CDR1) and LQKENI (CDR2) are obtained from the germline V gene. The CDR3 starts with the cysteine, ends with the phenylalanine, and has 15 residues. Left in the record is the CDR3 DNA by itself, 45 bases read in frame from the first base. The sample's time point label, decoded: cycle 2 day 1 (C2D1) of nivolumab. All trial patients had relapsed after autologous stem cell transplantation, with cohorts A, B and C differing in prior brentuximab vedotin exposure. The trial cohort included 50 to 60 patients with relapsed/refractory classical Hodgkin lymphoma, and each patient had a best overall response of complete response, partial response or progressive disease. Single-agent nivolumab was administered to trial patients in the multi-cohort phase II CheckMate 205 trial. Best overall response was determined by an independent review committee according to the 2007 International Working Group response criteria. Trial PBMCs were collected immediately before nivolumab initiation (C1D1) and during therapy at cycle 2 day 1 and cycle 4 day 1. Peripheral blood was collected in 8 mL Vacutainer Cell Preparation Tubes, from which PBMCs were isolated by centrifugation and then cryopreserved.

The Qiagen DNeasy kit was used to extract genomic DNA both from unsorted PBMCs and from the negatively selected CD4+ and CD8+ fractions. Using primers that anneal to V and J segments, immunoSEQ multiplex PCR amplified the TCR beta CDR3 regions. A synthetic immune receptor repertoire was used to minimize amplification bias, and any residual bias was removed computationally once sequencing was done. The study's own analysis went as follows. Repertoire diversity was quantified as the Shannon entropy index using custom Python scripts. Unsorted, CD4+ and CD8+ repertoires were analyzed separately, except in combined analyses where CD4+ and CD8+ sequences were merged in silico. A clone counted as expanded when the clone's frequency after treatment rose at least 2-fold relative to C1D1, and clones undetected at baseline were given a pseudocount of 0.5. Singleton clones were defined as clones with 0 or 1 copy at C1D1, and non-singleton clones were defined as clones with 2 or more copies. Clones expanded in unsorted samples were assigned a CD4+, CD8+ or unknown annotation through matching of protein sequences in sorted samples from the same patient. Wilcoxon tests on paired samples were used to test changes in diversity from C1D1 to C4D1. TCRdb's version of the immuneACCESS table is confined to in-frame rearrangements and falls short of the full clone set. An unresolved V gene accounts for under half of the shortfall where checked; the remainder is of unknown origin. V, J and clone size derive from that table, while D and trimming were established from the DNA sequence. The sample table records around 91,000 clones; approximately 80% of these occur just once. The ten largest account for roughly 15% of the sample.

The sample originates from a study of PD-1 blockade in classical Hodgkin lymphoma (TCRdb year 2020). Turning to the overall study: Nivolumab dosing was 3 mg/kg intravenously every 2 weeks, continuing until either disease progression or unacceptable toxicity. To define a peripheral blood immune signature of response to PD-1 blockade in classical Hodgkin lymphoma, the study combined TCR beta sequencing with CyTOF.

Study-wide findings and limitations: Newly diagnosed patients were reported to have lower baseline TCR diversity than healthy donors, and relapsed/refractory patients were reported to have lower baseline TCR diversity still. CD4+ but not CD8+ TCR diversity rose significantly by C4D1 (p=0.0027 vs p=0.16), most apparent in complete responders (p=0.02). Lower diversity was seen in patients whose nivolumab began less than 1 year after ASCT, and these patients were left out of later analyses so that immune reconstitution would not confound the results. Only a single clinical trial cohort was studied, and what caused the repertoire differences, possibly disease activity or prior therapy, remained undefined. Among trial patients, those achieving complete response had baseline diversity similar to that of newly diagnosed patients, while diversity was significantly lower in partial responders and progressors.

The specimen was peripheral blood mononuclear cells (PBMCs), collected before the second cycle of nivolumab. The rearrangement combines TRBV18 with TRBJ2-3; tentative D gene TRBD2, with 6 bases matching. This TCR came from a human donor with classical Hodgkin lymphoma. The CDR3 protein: CASSPTGTSTDTQYF. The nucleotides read TGTGCCAGCTCACCGACCGGGACTTCCACAGATACGCAGTATTTT. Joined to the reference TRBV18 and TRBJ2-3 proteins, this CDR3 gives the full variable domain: NAGVMQNPRHLVRRRGQEARLRCSPMKGHSHVYWYRQLPEEGLKFMVYLQKENIIDESGMPKERFSAEFPKEGPSILRIQQVVRGDSAAYFCASSPTGTSTDTQYFGPGTRLTVL.